Each of the 31 T cell receptor beta chains below was sequenced from the same sample in a study of T cell responses to AZD1222 COVID-19 vaccine. Data came from immunoSEQ multiplex PCR; TCRdb stores just in-frame clones and leaves some out. The sample consists of 150,000 to 180,000 clones, less than 90% of them appearing once. Sequenced here: peripheral blood, sampled on day 0 of MenACWY control vaccination. The receptors shown here come from an adult in good health.

V and J are TRBV19 and TRBJ1-2; 7 nucleotides line up with TRBD1. Germline CDR1 is LNHDA and CDR2 is SQIVND (reference sequence). CDR3 length: 15 amino acids. J was trimmed by 2 bases and V by 5 bases; bases with no gene match: 8. CDR3 region: CASSLQGTRNYGYTF. DNA of the CDR3: TGTGCCAGTAGTTTACAGGGGACTCGGAACTATGGCTACACCTTC.

The chain joins TRBV23-1 to TRBJ1-2; D is perhaps TRBD1 (5 bases). TRBV23-1 is placed among ORFs of uncertain function. The CDR3 consists of 14 residues. The V end lost 2 bases, the J end lost 0 bases, and 7 bases lay between the germline ends. This CDR3 is CASSQGGTNYGYTF. CDR3 DNA: TGCGCCAGCAGTCAAGGGGGAACTAACTATGGCTACACCTTC.

This chain links TRBV4-1 with TRBJ1-2; D unclear. There are 15 residues in the CDR3. V was trimmed by 0 bases and J by 4 bases, leaving 12 bases between them. Germline-derived CDR1 and CDR2 are MGHRA and YSYEKL. This CDR3 is CASSQESTRFYGYTF. The CDR3 nucleotides are TGCGCCAGCAGCCAAGAATCGACCAGATTCTATGGCTACACCTTC.

The chain is built from TRBV7-6 and TRBJ2-5; 8 nucleotides align to TRBD1. V shed 2 bases and J 4 bases; nucleotides not matched to a gene: 12. CDR3 size: 17 residues. CDR1 and CDR2 from the germline V gene are SGHVS and FNYEAQ. CDR3 in amino acids: CASSLQSGGITGETQYF. The CDR3 coding sequence is TGTGCCAGCAGCTTACAGTCAGGGGGCATAACGGGAGAGACCCAGTACTTC.

This clone was seen a handful of times. V is TRBV11-1 and J is TRBJ2-1, with 16 bases that match TRBD2. The germline CDR1 and CDR2 sequences are SGHAT and FQDESV (reference sequence). The CDR3 contains 16 residues. V lost 5 bases to trimming and J lost 6 bases; unmatched junction nucleotides: 4. The CDR3, as DNA: TGTGCCAGCAGCCTTGGGACTAGCGGGAGGGCCAATGAGCAGTTCTTC. Its protein product is CASSLGTSGRANEQFF. The entire variable domain, with the rest obtained from reference TRBV11-1 and TRBJ2-1, is as follows: EAEVAQSPRYKITEKSQAVAFWCDPISGHATLYWYRQILGQGPELLVQFQDESVVDDSQLPKDRFSAERLKGVDSTLKIQPAELGDSAMYLCASSLGTSGRANEQFFGPGTRLTVL.

V gene TRBV11-1 combines with J gene TRBJ1-2; no reliable D call. Germline CDR1 is SGHAT and CDR2 is FQDESV (reference sequence). The CDR3 runs 14 residues. V shed 2 bases and J shed 4 bases, with 11 bases lying between them. The CDR3 loop is CASSLTAAGYGYTF. CDR3 coding DNA: TGTGCCAGCAGCTTAACGGCAGCGGGCTATGGCTACACCTTC.

This clone was counted a single time. CDR3 sequence reads: CASSLYAAGLGGSPLHF. In DNA form, the CDR3 reads TGTGCCAGCAGCTTGTACGCGGCGGGACTGGGGGGATCACCCCTCCACTTT. The V gene is TRBV5-6, the J gene TRBJ1-6, with D maybe TRBD1 (5 bases). Germline CDR1 reads SGHDT; CDR2 reads YYEEEE. The CDR3 length is 17 residues. V was clipped by 1 base and J by 10 bases, with 21 bases between them.

The chain links TRBV28 to TRBJ1-2; 8 bases are shared with TRBD1. The trim removed 6 bases at V and 6 bases at J, leaving 9 bases unmatched. Germline lookup yields CDR1 MDHEN and CDR2 SYDVKM. This CDR3 is 14 amino acids long. DNA for the CDR3: TGTGCCAGCAGACGAGCGGGACAGGCCCATGGCTACACCTTC. Protein sequence: CASRRAGQAHGYTF.

This chain uses TRBV5-1 with TRBJ1-2, with D possibly TRBD1 on 6 matching bases. Germline V gene lookup returns CDR1 SGHRS and CDR2 YFSETQ. The CDR3 loop spans 13 amino acids. Trimming shortened V by 0 bases and J by 9 bases, and 12 bases separated the two germline ends. CDR3 sequence (DNA): TGCGCCAGCAGCTTGGGGCAGGGGCAGAGCTACACCTTC. Its protein is CASSLGQGQSYTF.

V is TRBV6-5 and J is TRBJ2-7; 9 nucleotides agree with TRBD1. This CDR3 is built from 13 residues. The germline V gene encodes CDR1 MNHEY and CDR2 SVGAGI. Trimming at V came to 7 bases and at J to 7 bases, leaving 8 bases not matched to a gene. The CDR3 DNA sequence: TGTGCCAGCAACCGGGACAGGGACAGGGAGCAGTACGTC. Translation gives CASNRDRDREQYV.

V and J are TRBV29-1 and TRBJ2-1, with 9 bases identical to TRBD2. CDR1 is SQVTM and CDR2 is ANQGSEA in the germline V gene. V shed 3 bases and J 12 bases; nucleotides not matched to a gene: 12. There are 14 residues in the CDR3. CDR3 region: CSVERRLAGSGQFF. In DNA form, the CDR3 reads TGCAGCGTTGAGCGGCGGCTAGCGGGGAGCGGGCAGTTCTTC.

V usage is TRBV6-5 and J usage is TRBJ2-5, with TRBD1 as a possible D gene (6 bases). This CDR3 contains 14 residues. Germline V gives CDR1 MNHEY, CDR2 SVGAGI. Trimming removed 5 bases from V and 4 bases from J, with 14 bases in between. The CDR3 sequence: CASSPTGRGETQYF. The CDR3 DNA sequence: TGTGCCAGCAGTCCTACAGGGAGAGGAGAGACCCAGTACTTC.

The chain couples TRBV12-3 or TRBV12-4 to TRBJ1-2, with unresolved D. This CDR3 has 12 residues. Trimming cost V 7 bases and J 0 bases, with 6 bases left between them. CDR3 amino acids: CASILANYGYTF. CDR3 in DNA: TGTGCCAGCATCCTAGCTAACTATGGCTACACCTTC.

V is TRBV12-2 and J is TRBJ2-7; TRBD2, the table's D call, lacks a check against the DNA. TRBV12-2 is annotated as a pseudogene. There are 15 residues in the CDR3. The DNA for the CDR3 is TGTGCAAGTCGCTTCCCCAGGACTAGAGTCTACGAGCAGTACTTC. Translated, it gives CASRFPRTRVYEQYF.

The count of this clone is one. V is TRBV5-4 and J is TRBJ2-3, with D maybe TRBD1 (7 bases). This CDR3 contains 16 residues. Trimming took 2 bases from V and 2 from J, leaving 15 bases between them. Germline loops: CDR1 SGHNT, CDR2 YYREEE (reference sequence). CDR3 DNA sequence: TGTGCCAGCAGCTTCGCAGGAGGGGGCAACACAGATACGCAGTATTTT. Translation gives CASSFAGGGNTDTQYF.

The rearrangement uses TRBV24-1 and TRBJ1-6; no clear D. V was shortened by 3 bases and J by 14 bases, with 7 bases between the two germline ends. Per the germline V gene, CDR1 is KGHDR and CDR2 is SFDVKD. This CDR3 region has 11 residues. The CDR3 loop is CATSDGFTLHF. The CDR3 region has the DNA TGTGCCACCAGTGATGGGTTCACCCTCCACTTT.

The chain employs TRBV20-1 and TRBJ2-1; no clear D. This CDR3 spans 11 amino acids. Germline V gene lookup returns CDR1 DFQATT and CDR2 SNEGSKA (reference sequence). V dropped 4 bases and J dropped 10 bases, with 11 bases sitting between them. The CDR3 bases are TGCAGTGCTATTTCAGTTGGCGAGCAGTTCTTC. Its protein is CSAISVGEQFF.

The rearrangement links TRBV12-3 or TRBV12-4 to TRBJ2-5; D is possibly TRBD1 or TRBD2 (5 bases each). This CDR3 has 13 amino acids. Trimming left V 6 bases short and J 1 base short, with 9 bases between. CDR3 residues: CASSQGPQETQYF. The CDR3, as DNA: TGTGCCAGCAGCCAGGGACCCCAAGAGACCCAGTACTTC.

The chain links TRBV25-1 to TRBJ2-1, with TRBD2 identical over 11 bases. CDR1 is MGHDK and CDR2 is SYGVNS in the germline V gene. CDR3 length equals 18 residues. The trim removed 7 bases at V and 0 bases at J, leaving 11 bases unmatched. The CDR3 loop is CASIPGLAGSSSYNEQFF. The CDR3 DNA reads as TGTGCCAGCATACCAGGACTAGCGGGCTCCTCCTCCTACAATGAGCAGTTCTTC.

This clone was observed a few times. This chain uses TRBV13 with TRBJ1-5; D is unclear. There are 14 residues in the CDR3. The germline gives CDR1 PRHDT, CDR2 FYEKMQ (reference sequence). V was clipped by 7 bases and J by 0 bases, with 10 bases between them. The CDR3 DNA is TGTGCCAGCAAGGTGGGGTATAGCAATCAGCCCCAGCATTTT. This encodes CASKVGYSNQPQHF.

The J gene is TRBJ1-4, the V gene TRBV18; D gene ambiguous. The CDR3 length is 15 residues. V dropped 1 base and J dropped 8 bases, with 14 bases sitting between them. Germline assignment: CDR1 KGHSH and CDR2 LQKENI. In DNA form, the CDR3 reads TGTGCCAGCTCACCACGGGGAGACTTGGGCGAAAAACTGTTTTTT. Its protein product is CASSPRGDLGEKLFF.

V usage is TRBV6-5 and J usage is TRBJ1-6, with D perhaps matching TRBD1 (6 bases). V was pared by 1 base and J by 7 bases, with 11 bases between. CDR1 MNHEY and CDR2 SVGAGI come from the germline V gene. The CDR3 loop spans 15 amino acids. The CDR3 region has the DNA TGTGCCAGCAGTTACTTCCGGGACAAGAATTCACCCCTCCACTTT. This gives the protein CASSYFRDKNSPLHF.

The J gene is TRBJ2-7, the V gene TRBV27; 8 positions agree with TRBD2. The CDR3 has 16 residues. After removal of 4 bases from V and 1 base from J, the junction contained 9 bases not matched to a gene. Germline assignment: CDR1 MNHEY and CDR2 SMNVEV (reference sequence). The CDR3 sequence: CASSSGGEGSSYEQYF. As DNA, the CDR3 is TGTGCCAGCAGTTCCGGGGGGGAGGGAAGTTCCTACGAGCAGTACTTC.

V usage is TRBV5-6 and J usage is TRBJ1-1; possible D gene TRBD1, 6 bases. Trimming cost V 1 base and J 11 bases, with 12 bases left between them. The CDR3 is 12 residues long. CDR1 SGHDT and CDR2 YYEEEE come from the germline V gene. The CDR3 spells CASSLRGAGAFF. In DNA form, the CDR3 reads TGTGCCAGCAGCTTGAGGGGGGCCGGCGCTTTCTTT. The whole variable domain, filled in from reference TRBV5-6 and TRBJ1-1, reads DAGVTQSPTHLIKTRGQQVTLRCSPKSGHDTVSWYQQALGQGPQFIFQYYEEEERQRGNFPDRFSGHQFPNYSSELNVNALLLGDSALYLCASSLRGAGAFFGQGTRLTVV.

This rearrangement joins TRBV29-1 to TRBJ2-7; 10 bases are shared with TRBD1. V dropped 7 bases and J dropped 6; count of bases not matched to a gene: 9. The CDR3 has 13 amino acids. Germline assignment: CDR1 SQVTM and CDR2 ANQGSEA. The CDR3 coding sequence is TGCAGCGGGCGACAGGGGGCAGTGGGCGAGCAGTACTTC. Protein: CSGRQGAVGEQYF.

In this sample, this clone turned up a few times. The rearrangement joins TRBV5-1 to TRBJ1-4, with TRBD1 matching 12 bases. Germline V lookup: CDR1 SGHRS, CDR2 YFSETQ. V shed 7 bases and J 8 bases; nucleotides not matched to a gene: 9. This CDR3 has 15 amino acids. This CDR3 reads CASAEAGTGGEKLFF. CDR3 bases: TGCGCCAGCGCCGAGGCCGGGACAGGGGGCGAAAAACTGTTTTTT.

The V and J genes are TRBV5-5 and TRBJ2-3, with 11 bases aligning to TRBD2. CDR3 length: 18 amino acids. The germline CDR1 and CDR2 sequences are SGHKS and YYEKEE (reference sequence). V lost 4 bases, J lost 0 bases, and 10 bases stayed unmatched. Written as DNA, the CDR3 is TGTGCCAGCAGCGAGGGGACTAGCGGTCGTCCTAGCACAGATACGCAGTATTTT. Translation gives CASSEGTSGRPSTDTQYF.

J is TRBJ1-2 and V is TRBV18; D unresolved. The CDR3 runs to 16 residues. Trimming left V 1 base short and J 0 bases short, with 12 bases between. Germline V gene sequence: CDR1 KGHSH, CDR2 LQKENI. The CDR3 bases are TGTGCCAGCTCACCACTGGGTCCCACTTCTAACTATGGCTACACCTTC. It translates to CASSPLGPTSNYGYTF.

The CDR3 DNA sequence: TGCGCCAGCAGCTTGGGAGGGAGTCCTGGAAACACCATATATTTT. It yields the protein CASSLGGSPGNTIYF. J is TRBJ1-3 and V is TRBV5-1; D gene ambiguous. The CDR3 covers 15 residues. V lost 0 bases and J 2 bases, leaving 9 bases between the germline ends. The germline V gene encodes CDR1 SGHRS and CDR2 YFSETQ.

The V call is TRBV6-1, the J call TRBJ1-4; D might be TRBD1 (6 bases). The ends were cut back, 2 bases at V and 14 bases at J, with 18 bases in the middle. This CDR3 has 14 amino acids. CDR1 MNHNS and CDR2 SASEGT come from the germline V gene. The CDR3 region is CASSESAGVGKLFF. CDR3 DNA: TGTGCCAGCAGTGAAAGTGCAGGGGTCGGAAAGCTGTTTTTT.

The chain carries TRBV4-3 and TRBJ2-2; 8 nucleotides match TRBD2. The germline gives CDR1 LGHNA, CDR2 YSLEER. V shed 4 bases, J shed 1 base, and the junction held 2 bases outside the gene matches. This CDR3 has 15 amino acids. CDR3 DNA sequence: TGCGCCAGCAGCCCAGCGGGAGAGAACACCGGGGAGCTGTTTTTT. As protein: CASSPAGENTGELFF.